The TCR beta chain under discussion was sequenced for a study of blood T cell repertoires in COVID-19. Study at large: Italy, Spain and the United States were the sources of the convalescent and acute COVID-19 samples. PBMCs, B-cell-depleted T cells, or T cells provided the cDNA or gDNA that made up the material.

Authors' processing steps: Estimates of nucleated cell counts were drawn from the amplification of reference gene primers. Here immunoSEQ multiplex PCR was the method, and the copy in TCRdb shows in-frame clones only, minus some. Clone size and the V and J calls come from that table; the DNA yielded D and trimming. The table records approximately 37,000 clones, about 87% of them present only once. CDR1 LNHDA and CDR2 SQIVND come from the germline V gene (reference sequence). The CDR3 extends over 14 amino acids. The V and J ends lost 3 bases and 2 bases respectively, with 10 bases between them. The clonotype comes from an elderly man with active COVID-19. The source material was peripheral blood. The rearrangement uses TRBV19 and TRBJ1-1; D unresolved. The CDR3: CASSIGRINTEAFF. The CDR3, as DNA: TGTGCCAGTAGTATTGGCAGAATCAACACTGAAGCTTTCTTT.